This T cell receptor (beta chain) came from a study of blood T cell repertoires in COVID-19. Across the whole study: Samples came from the United States, Italy and Spain, spanning acute and convalescent COVID-19.

The repertoire was sequenced with immunoSEQ multiplex PCR; TCRdb's copy has only in-frame clones and lacks some. The table has 150,000 to 200,000 clones, roughly nine tenths seen once; the top ten hold 0.99%. The CDR3 loop spans 15 amino acids. Germline lookup yields CDR1 SGDLS and CDR2 YYNGEE. The V and J ends lost 3 bases and 4 bases, in that order; junction bases with no gene match: 6. The sequencing sample was made of peripheral blood. The sequence was obtained from a young man with acute or convalescent COVID-19. This chain connects TRBV9 to TRBJ2-5; 10 nucleotides align to TRBD2. The CDR3 region is CASSGTSGLGETQYF. CDR3 coding DNA: TGTGCCAGCAGCGGGACTAGCGGTTTGGGAGAGACCCAGTACTTC.